This T cell receptor (beta chain) was obtained from a study of T cell repertoires in cytomegalovirus infection. Study-wide context: Based on public TCR beta signatures, there were indications of CMV infection and of a matching HLA type.

Concerning this clonotype itself: The antigen is not known.

TCRdb processed the reads anew with MiXCR; each CDR3 protein has one entry. Of around 900,000 distinct CDR3 sequences detected, about a third appear once; the ten largest clones hold around 15%. The V and J ends lost 2 bases and 3 bases respectively, with 22 bases between them. CDR3 length: 19 amino acids. Germline V gene lookup returns CDR1 MDHEN and CDR2 SYDVKM. The starting material was cultured CD8+ T cells from PBMCs, obtained from culture after CMV antigen stimulation. V and J are TRBV28 and TRBJ2-2, with D tentatively TRBD1 (7 bases). The receptor comes from a human donor in good health (CMV status not recorded). Some clones in this sample may be carry-over from other donors' samples. The CDR3 region is CASSLEIPGGLQYTGELFF. The CDR3 nucleotides read TGTGCCAGCAGTTTAGAAATTCCAGGGGGGCTTCAATACACCGGGGAGCTGTTTTTT.